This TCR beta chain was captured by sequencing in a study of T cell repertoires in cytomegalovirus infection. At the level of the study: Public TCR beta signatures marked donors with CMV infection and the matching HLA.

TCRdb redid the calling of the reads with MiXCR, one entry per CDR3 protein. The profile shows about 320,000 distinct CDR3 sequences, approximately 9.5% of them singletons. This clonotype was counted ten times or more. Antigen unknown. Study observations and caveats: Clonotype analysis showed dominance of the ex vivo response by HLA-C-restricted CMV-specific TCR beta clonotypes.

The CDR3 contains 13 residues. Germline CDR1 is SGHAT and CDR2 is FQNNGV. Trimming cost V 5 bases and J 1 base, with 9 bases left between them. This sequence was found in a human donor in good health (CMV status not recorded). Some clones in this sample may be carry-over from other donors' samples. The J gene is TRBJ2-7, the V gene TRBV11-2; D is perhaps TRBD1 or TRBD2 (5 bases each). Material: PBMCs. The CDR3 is CASSEWGSYEQYF. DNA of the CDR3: TGTGCCAGCAGCGAATGGGGGTCCTACGAGCAGTACTTC.